This T cell receptor beta chain was identified during a study of T cell repertoires and Cas9 in healthy adults. Study-wide background: Characterization of SpCas9-reactive CD4 and CD8 T cells covered multi-effector potency, cytotoxicity and lineage.

Regarding this clone: Its antigen is unidentified.

Study-level results: Reportedly, SpCas9-reactive effector T cell proliferation and function were mitigated by SpCas9-reactive Tregs in vitro.

Looked up from germline, CDR1 is SGDLS and CDR2 is YYNGEE. The length of the CDR3 is 14 residues. The V end was cut by 1 base, the J end by 4 bases, with 11 bases between. Profiled with immunoSEQ multiplex PCR; TCRdb holds only in-frame clones, not every one. The profile shows about 22,000 clones, about 90% of them singletons. The sequenced sample was CD4+ effector T cells (CD127+, CD25-, CD137-, CD154-) from PBMCs; culture status not recorded. The chain couples TRBV9 to TRBJ1-1; tentative D call: TRBD1 (6 bases). The sequence derives from a human donor in good health. The CDR3 region has the DNA TGTGCCAGCAGCGTACAGGGGCTGGGCACTGAAGCTTTCTTT. Translated, it gives CASSVQGLGTEAFF.